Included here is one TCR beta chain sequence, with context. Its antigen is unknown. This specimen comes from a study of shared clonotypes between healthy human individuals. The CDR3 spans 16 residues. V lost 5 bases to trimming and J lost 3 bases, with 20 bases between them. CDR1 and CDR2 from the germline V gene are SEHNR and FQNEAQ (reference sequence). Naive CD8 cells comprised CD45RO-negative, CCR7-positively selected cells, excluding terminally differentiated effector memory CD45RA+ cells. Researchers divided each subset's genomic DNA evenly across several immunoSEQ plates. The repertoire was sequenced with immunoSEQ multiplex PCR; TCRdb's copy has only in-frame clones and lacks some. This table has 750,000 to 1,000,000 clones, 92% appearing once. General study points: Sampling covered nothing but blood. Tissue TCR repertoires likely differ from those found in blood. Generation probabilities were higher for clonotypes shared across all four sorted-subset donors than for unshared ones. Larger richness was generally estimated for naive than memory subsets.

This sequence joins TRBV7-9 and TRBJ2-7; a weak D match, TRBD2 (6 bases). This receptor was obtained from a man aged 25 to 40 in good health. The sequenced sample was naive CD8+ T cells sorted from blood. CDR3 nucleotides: TGTGCCAGCAGCCCTTTGGGCGGGGAGTTGAACTACGAGCAGTACTTC. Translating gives CASSPLGGELNYEQYF. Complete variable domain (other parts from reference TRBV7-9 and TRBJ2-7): DTGVSQNPRHKITKRGQNVTFRCDPISEHNRLYWYRQTLGQGPEFLTYFQNEAQLEKSRLLSDRFSAERPKGSFSTLEIQRTEQGDSAMYLCASSPLGGELNYEQYFGPGTRLTVT.